Shown below are 20 T cell receptor beta chains from a single sample sequenced in a study of identifying expanded T cells in peripheral blood. The table came from immunoSEQ multiplex PCR; TCRdb's copy has only in-frame clones and leaves some out. The table has around 100,000 clones, approximately 88% seen once. Sequencing was performed on blood. All receptors come from a person aged 18 to 69 in good health.

The chain has TRBV27 and TRBJ1-1, with D possibly being TRBD1 (6 bases). The CDR3 covers 14 residues. V was trimmed by 3 bases and J by 5 bases, leaving 13 bases between them. CDR1 is MNHEY, CDR2 SMNVEV, per germline (reference sequence). The CDR3 here is CASSLGARGTEAFF. The CDR3 nucleotides read TGTGCCAGCAGTTTGGGGGCTCGGGGGACTGAAGCTTTCTTT.

V gene TRBV7-9 combines with J gene TRBJ1-5; TRBD1 matches at 9 bases. Losses at the gene ends were 5 bases for V and 3 bases for J; bases not matched to a gene: 5. The CDR3 loop spans 15 amino acids. Germline CDR1 SEHNR, CDR2 FQNEAQ (reference sequence). The CDR3 region is CASSPGQGINQPQHF. The CDR3 DNA reads as TGTGCCAGCAGCCCGGGACAGGGAATCAATCAGCCCCAGCATTTT. The full variable domain, in which reference TRBV7-9 and TRBJ1-5 provide the parts outside the CDR3, is DTGVSQNPRHKITKRGQNVTFRCDPISEHNRLYWYRQTLGQGPEFLTYFQNEAQLEKSRLLSDRFSAERPKGSFSTLEIQRTEQGDSAMYLCASSPGQGINQPQHFGDGTRLSIL.

The chain has TRBV5-8 and TRBJ1-3, with D perhaps TRBD1 (5 bases). CDR3 length equals 15 residues. Trimming removed 5 bases from V and 0 bases from J, with 12 bases in between. Germline assignment: CDR1 SGHTS and CDR2 YDEGEE. CDR3 sequence (DNA): TGTGCCAGCAGGCAACCAGGGCTCTCTGGAAACACCATATATTTT. Translated, it gives CASRQPGLSGNTIYF.

This rearrangement joins TRBV5-6 to TRBJ1-1; 7 bases fit TRBD1. The germline V gene has CDR1 SGHDT and CDR2 YYEEEE. This CDR3 region has 16 residues. Trimming at V came to 4 bases and at J to 3 bases, leaving 12 bases not matched to a gene. The CDR3 coding sequence is TGTGCCAGCAGCCCAGCGACAGGGAGTAAGGACACTGAAGCTTTCTTT. Translation: CASSPATGSKDTEAFF.

As for this clone: Other nucleotide sequences in the sample specify the same CDR3. This chain connects TRBV5-6 to TRBJ1-4; D remains unclear. This CDR3 is built from 14 residues. V lost 1 base and J lost 0, with 4 bases in between. Germline-derived CDR1 and CDR2 are SGHDT and YYEEEE. The CDR3 nucleotides read TGTGCCAGCAGCTTGATAGCAACTAATGAAAAACTGTTTTTT. Its protein is CASSLIATNEKLFF.

The chain links TRBV29-1 to TRBJ2-7, with 8 bases matching TRBD1. The V gene's germline CDR1 is SQVTM and CDR2 ANQGSEA. V shed 6 bases, J shed 8 bases, and the junction held 12 bases outside the gene matches. The CDR3 sequence is 13 residues long. The CDR3 reads CSVTGTGVEKQYF. The CDR3 DNA sequence: TGCAGCGTGACCGGGACAGGTGTGGAAAAGCAGTACTTC.

The chain couples TRBV11-2 to TRBJ2-1; D may match TRBD1 or TRBD2 (5 bases each). The CDR3 has 18 amino acids. The V end was cut by 0 bases, the J end by 6 bases, with 21 bases between. Germline V gene lookup returns CDR1 SGHAT and CDR2 FQNNGV. The CDR3 here is CASSLDMGPRGVRNEQFF. For the CDR3, the DNA is TGTGCCAGCAGCTTAGACATGGGACCTCGGGGTGTGCGCAATGAGCAGTTCTTC.

V usage is TRBV18 and J usage is TRBJ1-2; D call uncertain. The V end lost 1 base, the J end lost 4 bases, and 10 bases lay between the germline ends. CDR1 and CDR2 from the germline V gene are KGHSH and LQKENI. CDR3 size: 14 residues. The CDR3 is CASSPLSGPYGYTF. DNA for the CDR3: TGTGCCAGCTCACCACTGAGCGGACCCTATGGCTACACCTTC.

This clone was picked up a small number of times. V usage is TRBV4-1 and J usage is TRBJ2-7; D gene uncertain. CDR1 and CDR2 from the germline V gene are MGHRA and YSYEKL. V lost 2 bases to trimming and J lost 0 bases, with 2 bases between them. The CDR3 contains 12 residues. The CDR3 spells CASSQSSYEQYF. CDR3 DNA sequence: TGCGCCAGCAGCCAATCCTCCTACGAGCAGTACTTC.

For the CDR3, the DNA is TGTGCCAGCCATATATATCCGAACGCAGATCAGCCCCAGCATTTT. Translated: CASHIYPNADQPQHF. V and J are TRBV5-8 and TRBJ1-5; D gene ambiguous. CDR3 size: 15 residues. Trimming pared 7 bases from V and 5 bases from J, leaving 19 bases between. Per the germline V gene, CDR1 is SGHTS and CDR2 is YDEGEE.

The rearrangement joins TRBV4-1 to TRBJ2-4; the D is unclear. The CDR3 runs 19 residues. With 4 bases removed from V and 1 base from J, the gap between germline ends came to 23 bases. CDR1 and CDR2 from the germline V gene are MGHRA and YSYEKL. The CDR3, as DNA: TGCGCCAGCAGCCGGTCTGACTTTGCTCCGAGCGCGGCCAAAAACATTCAGTACTTC. It translates to CASSRSDFAPSAAKNIQYF.

The chain uses TRBV13 and TRBJ1-2, with D hard to call. The CDR3 is 12 residues long. Germline V gives CDR1 PRHDT, CDR2 FYEKMQ (reference sequence). V was shortened by 5 bases and J by 2 bases, with 6 bases between the two germline ends. DNA of the CDR3: TGTGCCAGCAGCCCAGCGAACTATGGCTACACCTTC. This encodes CASSPANYGYTF.

The V call is TRBV5-6, the J call TRBJ2-7; 8 bases match TRBD1. The CDR3 is 17 residues long. After removal of 3 bases from V and 4 bases from J, the junction contained 15 bases not matched to a gene. Germline lookup yields CDR1 SGHDT and CDR2 YYEEEE. The CDR3 region has the DNA TGTGCCAGCAGCTCCCATATTAAGAACGGACAGGGTTACGAGCAGTACTTC. It translates to CASSSHIKNGQGYEQYF. Full variable domain (missing parts from reference TRBV5-6 and TRBJ2-7): DAGVTQSPTHLIKTRGQQVTLRCSPKSGHDTVSWYQQALGQGPQFIFQYYEEEERQRGNFPDRFSGHQFPNYSSELNVNALLLGDSALYLCASSSHIKNGQGYEQYFGPGTRLTVT.

This clone was detected only once. J is TRBJ2-7 and V is TRBV2; 7 positions match TRBD2. CDR3 size: 15 residues. Germline lookup yields CDR1 SNHLY and CDR2 FYNNEI. Trimming removed 4 bases from V and 4 bases from J; junction bases left unmatched: 10. The CDR3 loop is CASSAERGGVYEQYF. In DNA form, the CDR3 reads TGTGCCAGCAGTGCGGAGCGGGGAGGTGTTTACGAGCAGTACTTC. Variable domain in full (rest from reference TRBV2 and TRBJ2-7): EPEVTQTPSHQVTQMGQEVILRCVPISNHLYFYWYRQILGQKVEFLVSFYNNEISEKSEIFDDQFSVERPDGSNFTLKIRSTKLEDSAMYFCASSAERGGVYEQYFGPGTRLTVT.

The rearrangement uses TRBV30 and TRBJ2-1; the match to TRBD1 covers 7 bases. The trim removed 2 bases at V and 10 bases at J, leaving 5 bases unmatched. CDR3 length: 12 residues. Germline CDR1 is GTSNPN and CDR2 is SVGIG (reference sequence). The CDR3 here is CAWSTGAREQFF. CDR3 nucleotides: TGTGCCTGGAGTACAGGGGCACGGGAGCAGTTCTTC. Full variable domain (remainder filled in from reference TRBV30 and TRBJ2-1): SQTIHQWPATLVQPVGSPLSLECTVEGTSNPNLYWYRQAAGRGLQLLFYSVGIGQISSEVPQNLSASRPQDRQFILSSKKLLLSDSGFYLCAWSTGAREQFFGPGTRLTVL.

The genes are TRBV28 and TRBJ2-7; 12 positions match TRBD2. Unmatched junction bases numbered 5, after V lost 6 bases and J lost 2 bases. CDR3 length: 15 amino acids. CDR1 and CDR2 from the germline V gene are MDHEN and SYDVKM. CDR3 nucleotides: TGTGCCAGCAGCAGCGGGACTAGCGGGCCCTACGAGCAGTACTTC. Translation: CASSSGTSGPYEQYF.

The rearrangement links TRBV19 to TRBJ1-4, with a weak D call TRBD1 (6 bases). The CDR3 consists of 15 residues. Germline V lookup: CDR1 LNHDA, CDR2 SQIVND (reference sequence). V was shortened by 4 bases and J by 1 base, with 10 bases between the two germline ends. CDR3 coding DNA: TGTGCCAGTAGTAACAGGGTTGGAACTAATGAAAAACTGTTTTTT. Protein product: CASSNRVGTNEKLFF.

The gene calls are TRBV11-2 and TRBJ1-5; no firm D call. The ends were cut back, 0 bases at V and 5 bases at J, with 11 bases in the middle. This CDR3 is 15 amino acids long. Germline assignment: CDR1 SGHAT and CDR2 FQNNGV. CDR3 amino acids: CASSLDGVGYQPQHF. The CDR3 nucleotides read TGTGCCAGCAGCTTAGATGGAGTGGGGTATCAGCCCCAGCATTTT. The whole variable domain, remainder taken from reference TRBV11-2 and TRBJ1-5, is EAGVAQSPRYKIIEKRQSVAFWCNPISGHATLYWYQQILGQGPKLLIQFQNNGVVDDSQLPKDRFSAERLKGVDSTLKIQPAKLEDSAVYLCASSLDGVGYQPQHFGDGTRLSIL.

The rearrangement links TRBV2 to TRBJ1-5; D may be TRBD1 (6 bases). The CDR3 consists of 14 residues. Germline assignment: CDR1 SNHLY and CDR2 FYNNEI. V was cut by 1 base and J by 7 bases, with 11 bases left in between. CDR3 sequence (DNA): TGTGCCAGCAGTGAAGGGCAGGGGCGCCAGCCCCAGCATTTT. This translates into CASSEGQGRQPQHF.

This chain links TRBV27 with TRBJ1-2, with D possibly being TRBD1 (5 bases). There are 13 residues in the CDR3. The germline gives CDR1 MNHEY, CDR2 SMNVEV (reference sequence). The V gene lost 4 bases and the J gene lost 8 bases, with 14 bases spanning the gap. The CDR3 protein is CASSSTGLRGYTF. CDR3 in DNA: TGTGCCAGCAGTTCTACAGGACTACGGGGCTACACCTTC.